This T cell receptor (beta chain) was identified in a study of PD-L1 blockade in urothelial cancer. Study-level background: Males with bladder-origin urothelial cancer made up about 85% of the roughly 29 patients. Median blood clonality was roughly 0.088, with around 77,000 unique TCRs.

The study, taken as a whole, reports: Better survival was predicted when blood TCR clonality before treatment fell below the median.

Remarks on this clone: Antigen: not known.

The CDR3 spans 15 residues. The germline CDR1 and CDR2 sequences are SGHAT and FQNNGV. Losses at the gene ends were 10 bases for V and 4 bases for J; bases not matched to a gene: 7. Sequencing was performed with immunoSEQ multiplex PCR; in TCRdb, only in-frame clones are kept and a portion is missing. The data hold more than 45,000 clones, with roughly 80% observed a single time. This chain uses TRBV11-2 with TRBJ2-3; TRBD2 aligns across 14 bases. The specimen was PBMCs, collected around atezolizumab (anti-PD-L1) treatment. The TCR comes from a man aged 65-85 years with urothelial cancer. CDR3 protein: CATTRGLAGADTQYF. CDR3 bases: TGTGCCACCACCAGGGGACTAGCGGGAGCAGATACGCAGTATTTT.